The rows below give T cell receptor beta chains drawn from one sample of a study of T cell repertoires in cytomegalovirus infection. TCRdb passed the reads through MiXCR, listing each CDR3 protein once. The sample shows 150,000 to 200,000 distinct CDR3 sequences, roughly 9% of them seen only once. The sample consisted of PBMCs. These receptors were taken from a human donor in good health (CMV status not recorded). Some clones in this sample may be carry-over from other donors' samples. The CDR3 runs from the conserved cysteine through the conserved F or W. A D gene is named only where the DNA matches it firmly. Clone size, where shown, is once, few, many, or a class for clones that have expanded.

NA	TRBV12-3/TRBV12-4	NA	TRBJ2-5	TGTGCCAGCAGTTCGCAGGGAGGAGAGACCCAGTACTTC	CASSSQGGETQYF
NA	TRBV5-8	NA	TRBJ1-5	TGTGCCAGCAGCTTTGAAGACAGAGTCAATCAGCCCCAGCATTTT	CASSFEDRVNQPQHF
many	TRBV7-8	NA	TRBJ1-6	TGTGCCAGCAGCTCCGAACAGGTTTATTCACCCCTCCACTTT	CASSSEQVYSPLHF
many	TRBV7-9	NA	TRBJ2-2	TGTGCCAGCAGTCCGGGACGCCTTCTGAAAGGGGAGCTGTTTTTT	CASSPGRLLKGELFF
many	TRBV19	TRBD2	TRBJ2-1	TGTGCCAGTACCGAAATAGCGGGAGGGCCCTACAATGAGCAGTTCTTC	CASTEIAGGPYNEQFF
many	TRBV29-1	TRBD1	TRBJ2-3	TGCAGCGTAACGACAGGGGGTGTTGACGATACGCAGTATTTT	CSVTTGGVDDTQYF
once	TRBV4-3	NA	TRBJ2-5	TGCGCCAGCAGCCAAGAGTGGAGGGGAGAGACCCAGTACTTC	CASSQEWRGETQYF
NA	TRBV5-1	NA	TRBJ2-2	TGCGCCAGCAGCTGGGGTTACCAGCGCGGGGAGCTGTTTTTT	CASSWGYQRGELFF
few	TRBV18	NA	TRBJ2-5	TGTGCCAGCTCACCTTTTCAGACCTTCGAGACCCAGTACTTC	CASSPFQTFETQYF
NA	TRBV2	NA	TRBJ1-6	TGTGCCAGCAGGGGTATCCTAGGCCATAATTCACCCCTCCACTTT	CASRGILGHNSPLHF
NA	TRBV28	NA	TRBJ1-5	TGTGCCAGCAGTAACGTCAGGGGAAATAATCAGCCCCAGCATTTT	CASSNVRGNNQPQHF
many	TRBV7-2	TRBD2	TRBJ2-1	TGTGCCAGCAGCTCCAGTGCGGGGGACAATGAGCAGTTCTTC	CASSSSAGDNEQFF
few	TRBV19	NA	TRBJ1-5	TGTGCCAGTAGTACCCGGGGGAGGAGATACAATCAGCCCCAGCATTTT	CASSTRGRRYNQPQHF
many	TRBV14	TRBD2	TRBJ2-1	TGTGCCAGCAGCCGCTCAGGACTAGCCCATCAGTTCTTC	CASSRSGLAHQFF
many	TRBV15	NA	TRBJ1-4	TGTGCCACCAGCGGAGCGACCGGGATGAAGAATGAAAAACTGTTTTTT	CATSGATGMKNEKLFF